This T cell receptor beta chain was captured in a study of blood T cell repertoires in COVID-19. Methods used by the authors: Nucleated cell number was recorded as an estimate derived from reference gene primer amplification. Sequencing used immunoSEQ multiplex PCR; TCRdb keeps in-frame clones, though not all of them. The V and J calls and clone size were taken over from that table, and D and trimming were inferred from the DNA. The sample records over 250,000 clones, 88% being singletons. This CDR3 has 12 amino acids. V lost 4 bases and J lost 4, with 6 bases in between. Donors in Cohort 3 who had recovered were those with two negative PCRs, healthcare professional clearance, or resolution of their symptoms. This clone occurred once.

Source material: PBMCs or T cells enriched from blood (not recorded which). This clonotype was sampled from a woman aged 30 to 39 who had recovered from COVID-19. The V gene is TRBV12-3 or TRBV12-4, the J gene TRBJ2-3; D remains unclear. CDR3 in DNA: TGTGCCAGCAGTTCCCATCCAGATACGCAGTATTTT. Translating it yields CASSSHPDTQYF.